This T cell receptor beta chain was identified during a study of T-cell reconstitution after alpha-beta-depleted transplantation in children. CDR3 length: 14 amino acids. This clonotype has ten or more counts. Germline is not matched at one junction end, which may reflect a read error. Researchers prepared the TCRbeta library using unique molecular identifiers, the study reports. TCRdb analysed the PCR reads with MiXCR anew, one entry per CDR3 protein. The table records 600,000 to 800,000 distinct CDR3 sequences, around 13% of them present only once. This specimen consisted of PBMCs, obtained before TCRalphabeta/CD19-depleted stem cell transplant. This clonotype was sampled from a girl aged 2-10 years with congenital amegakaryocytic thrombocytopenia, due to receive a stem cell transplant. The genes are TRBV12-3 or TRBV12-4 and TRBJ1-1; a weak D match, TRBD1 (5 bases). In nucleotides, the CDR3 is TGTGCCAGCAGCTTAGAACGGGGGGGCACTGAAGCTTTCTTT. Its translation: CASSLERGGTEAFF.